These 32 T cell receptor beta chains were all obtained from the same sample, sequenced in a study of blood T cell repertoires in COVID-19. Profiling relied on immunoSEQ multiplex PCR, and the TCRdb table lists in-frame clones only, not all of them. The sample has approximately 240,000 clones; 90% to 95% are singletons. Sequenced: PBMCs or T cells enriched from blood (not recorded which). The receptors were gathered from a woman in her late teens or twenties who had recovered from COVID-19.

This chain uses TRBV5-1 with TRBJ1-1, with D possibly being TRBD1 (5 bases). The ends were cut back, 7 bases at V and 1 base at J, with 17 bases in the middle. Germline V gene data show CDR1 as SGHRS and CDR2 as YFSETQ. The CDR3 extends over 15 amino acids. CDR3 amino acids: CASALTGERNTEAFF. The DNA for the CDR3 is TGCGCCAGCGCCCTGACGGGGGAAAGGAACACTGAAGCTTTCTTT.

This clone was detected ten times or more. The V gene is TRBV2, the J gene TRBJ1-5, with D maybe TRBD1 (5 bases). V dropped 4 bases and J dropped 6 bases, with 13 bases sitting between them. This CDR3 region has 14 residues. The germline V gene encodes CDR1 SNHLY and CDR2 FYNNEI. CDR3 sequence reads: CASSAGKGSQPQHF. The CDR3 region has the DNA TGTGCCAGCAGTGCAGGGAAAGGAAGTCAGCCCCAGCATTTT.

CDR3 bases: TGTGCCAGTAGTATTAGCCAGGGGCGACAAGAGACCCAGTACTTC. Translation: CASSISQGRQETQYF. The chain has TRBV19 and TRBJ2-5, with D tentatively TRBD1 (6 bases). This CDR3 has 15 residues. The germline gives CDR1 LNHDA, CDR2 SQIVND (reference sequence). V lost 3 bases and J 2 bases, leaving 13 bases between the germline ends.

Points on this clone: Additional DNA sequences in this sample encode the identical CDR3. The gene calls are TRBV7-6 and TRBJ1-2; 8 nucleotides agree with TRBD1. V was pared by 5 bases and J by 4 bases, with 6 bases of the junction left unmatched. The CDR3 consists of 14 residues. Germline V gene sequence: CDR1 SGHVS, CDR2 FNYEAQ. CDR3 in amino acids: CASSPGQGGYGYTF. CDR3 nucleotide sequence: TGTGCCAGCAGCCCCGGACAGGGTGGCTATGGCTACACCTTC.

The chain links TRBV7-2 to TRBJ2-5; maybe TRBD2 (7 bases). This CDR3 has 16 amino acids. V shed 5 bases and J shed 6 bases, with 22 bases lying between them. From germline, CDR1 is SGHTA and CDR2 FQGNSA. The CDR3 region is CASSPVGGGAKQTQYF. For the CDR3, the DNA is TGTGCCAGCAGCCCGGTGGGGGGGGGCGCCAAGCAGACCCAGTACTTC. The full variable domain, rest sourced from reference TRBV7-2 and TRBJ2-5, is GAGVSQSPSNKVTEKGKDVELRCDPISGHTALYWYRQSLGQGLEFLIYFQGNSAPDKSGLPSDRFSAERTGGSVSTLTIQRTQQEDSAVYLCASSPVGGGAKQTQYFGPGTRLLVL.

The rearrangement uses TRBV5-1 and TRBJ2-7; a possible D gene is TRBD1 (5 bases). This CDR3 has 12 amino acids. CDR1 and CDR2 from the germline V gene are SGHRS and YFSETQ. Between the trimmed V and J ends, which lost 4 bases and 4 bases, there was a span of 9 bases. The chain's CDR3 is CASSLGQYEQYF. CDR3 DNA: TGCGCCAGCAGCCTCGGACAATACGAGCAGTACTTC.

This clone is a singleton in its sample. This chain connects TRBV12-3 or TRBV12-4 to TRBJ2-5, with a possible D match to TRBD1 (5 bases). Trimming removed 2 bases from V and 2 bases from J, with 6 bases in between. The CDR3 contains 13 residues. The CDR3 bases are TGTGCCAGCAGTTTACAGGGACAAGAGACCCAGTACTTC. This codes for CASSLQGQETQYF.

The V call is TRBV5-1, the J call TRBJ1-4; perhaps TRBD1 as D (5 bases). The germline gives CDR1 SGHRS, CDR2 YFSETQ. The V end was cut by 1 base, the J end by 4 bases, with 11 bases between. CDR3 length: 15 amino acids. CDR3 region: CASSLSGDYNEKLFF. CDR3 bases: TGCGCCAGCAGCTTGTCCGGGGACTATAATGAAAAACTGTTTTTT.

The chain couples TRBV28 to TRBJ1-2; D unresolved. The CDR3 extends over 12 amino acids. In germline, CDR1 is MDHEN, CDR2 SYDVKM. V lost 8 bases and J 5 bases, leaving 12 bases between the germline ends. The CDR3 bases are TGTGCCAGCTTATCCAGGCCATATGGCTACACCTTC. Residues: CASLSRPYGYTF.

The table lists this clone with a count of one. This chain connects TRBV7-9 to TRBJ1-1, with D tentatively TRBD1 (5 bases). The CDR3 extends over 15 amino acids. Germline loops: CDR1 SEHNR, CDR2 FQNEAQ (reference sequence). The ends were cut back, 1 base at V and 0 bases at J, with 9 bases in the middle. CDR3 amino acids: CASSLVSGLNTEAFF. CDR3 DNA sequence: TGTGCCAGCAGCTTAGTTTCAGGGTTGAACACTGAAGCTTTCTTT.

This clone was counted only a few times. The chain joins TRBV11-2 to TRBJ1-6, with TRBD1 identical over 10 bases. Germline CDR1 SGHAT, CDR2 FQNNGV. The CDR3 is made up of 13 amino acids. With 8 bases clipped from V and 7 bases from J, the junction kept 2 bases outside the gene matches. CDR3 loop: CASAGQGNSPLHF. The CDR3 region has the DNA TGTGCCAGCGCGGGACAGGGGAATTCACCCCTCCACTTT.

The chain is built from TRBV6-2 or TRBV6-3 and TRBJ1-1; a weak D match, TRBD1 (6 bases). Germline V gene data show CDR1 as MNHEY and CDR2 as SVGEGT. The CDR3 spans 15 residues. Trimming took off 0 bases at V and 8 bases at J, with 16 bases between the two ends. The CDR3 is CASSYSDRLLAEAFF. The CDR3 DNA reads as TGTGCCAGCAGTTACTCTGACAGGCTCTTGGCCGAAGCTTTCTTT.

The V call is TRBV18, the J call TRBJ1-1, with TRBD1 matching 8 bases. Trimming at V came to 3 bases and at J to 1 base, leaving 7 bases not matched to a gene. The germline V gene has CDR1 KGHSH and CDR2 LQKENI. This CDR3 has 16 residues. Here the CDR3 reads CASSPDTGGSNTEAFF. CDR3 nucleotide sequence: TGTGCCAGCTCACCGGACACAGGGGGATCGAACACTGAAGCTTTCTTT.

The chain has TRBV10-1 and TRBJ2-3, with a possible D match to TRBD1 (6 bases). The CDR3 totals 12 residues. Between the trimmed V and J ends, which lost 6 bases and 7 bases, there was a span of 11 bases. In germline, CDR1 is WNHNN, CDR2 SYGVQD (reference sequence). The CDR3 loop reads CASSTGQNTQYF. The CDR3 nucleotides are TGCGCCAGCAGCACAGGGCAGAATACGCAGTATTTT.

This clone came up once. CDR3 loop: CASSYSGRGNQPQHF. The CDR3, as DNA: TGTGCCAGCAGTTACTCGGGCAGGGGCAATCAGCCCCAGCATTTT. This sequence joins TRBV6-5 and TRBJ1-5, with D perhaps TRBD1 (5 bases). The V gene lost 0 bases and the J gene lost 2 bases, with 8 bases spanning the gap. The CDR3 extends over 15 amino acids. Germline V gene lookup returns CDR1 MNHEY and CDR2 SVGAGI.

V gene TRBV3-1 (or the pseudogene TRBV3-2) combines with J gene TRBJ2-6; 9 bases are shared with TRBD2. V lost 0 bases, J lost 0 bases, and 0 bases stayed unmatched. CDR3 length: 17 amino acids. Looked up from germline, CDR1 is LGHDT and CDR2 is YNNKEL (reference sequence). CDR3 sequence reads: CASSQDSGGSGANVLTF. CDR3 sequence (DNA): TGTGCCAGCAGCCAAGATAGCGGGGGCTCTGGGGCCAACGTCCTGACTTTC.

The chain uses TRBV7-9 and TRBJ1-2; D call uncertain. This CDR3 region has 12 residues. Germline V gene lookup returns CDR1 SEHNR and CDR2 FQNEAQ (reference sequence). Trimming stripped 7 bases from V and 3 bases from J, with 9 bases between. The CDR3 bases are TGTGCCAGCAACTCAAATTACTATGGCTACACCTTC. This codes for CASNSNYYGYTF.

In its sample, this clone was seen once. The chain uses TRBV10-3 and TRBJ2-7, with a tentative D call TRBD1 (6 bases). Germline CDR1 reads ENHRY; CDR2 reads SYGVKD. The CDR3 has 15 amino acids. The V gene lost 2 bases and the J gene lost 4 bases, with 15 bases spanning the gap. Written as DNA, the CDR3 is TGTGCCATCAGTGAGCTCACGGGACAAACTTACGAGCAGTACTTC. Its translation is CAISELTGQTYEQYF.

V and J are TRBV25-1 and TRBJ1-2; D ambiguous. The CDR3 runs to 17 residues. Germline V CDR1 and CDR2: MGHDK, SYGVNS. Trimming shortened V by 4 bases and J by 3 bases, and 21 bases separated the two germline ends. CDR3 in amino acids: CASSGPWRQTQHYGYTF. For the CDR3, the DNA is TGTGCCAGCAGTGGCCCCTGGAGGCAGACTCAACACTATGGCTACACCTTC.

This clone has a single count. J is TRBJ2-6 and V is TRBV6-1, with a tentative D call TRBD2 (5 bases). Deletions cut 3 bases from V and 2 bases from J, with 14 bases between. This CDR3 has 17 residues. Germline CDR1 and CDR2: MNHNS and SASEGT. The CDR3 nucleotides are TGTGCCAGCAGTGATTGGGAGTTTCTCCCTGGGGCCAACGTCCTGACTTTC. It codes for CASSDWEFLPGANVLTF.

J is TRBJ1-1 and V is TRBV9, with D unclear. Germline values: CDR1 SGDLS, CDR2 YYNGEE. With 0 bases removed from V and 7 bases from J, the gap between germline ends came to 7 bases. The length of the CDR3 is 12 residues. CDR3 sequence: CASSVVNGEAFF. DNA for the CDR3: TGTGCCAGCAGCGTAGTCAACGGTGAAGCTTTCTTT.

The chain links TRBV27 to TRBJ2-7; 8 bases match TRBD2. With V trimmed by 3 bases and J by 7 bases, 11 bases remained unmatched. The CDR3 totals 15 residues. Germline CDR1 MNHEY, CDR2 SMNVEV (reference sequence). The DNA for the CDR3 is TGTGCCAGCAGTTTGTCTACCGGGACTAGTTGGGAGCAGTACTTC. As protein: CASSLSTGTSWEQYF.

V usage is TRBV25-1 and J usage is TRBJ2-4, with 10 bases that match TRBD2. V lost 5 bases and J lost 5; bases outside the gene matches: 6. This CDR3 has 15 residues. Germline V gives CDR1 MGHDK, CDR2 SYGVNS. CDR3 nucleotide sequence: TGTGCCAGCAGTTCGACTAGCGGGCGGCAAAACATTCAGTACTTC. It yields the protein CASSSTSGRQNIQYF.

This chain connects TRBV11-2 to TRBJ1-2, with 8 bases that match TRBD1. This CDR3 has 15 residues. The germline CDR1 and CDR2 sequences are SGHAT and FQNNGV. Trimming took 5 bases from V and 5 from J; bases not matched to a gene: 10. The CDR3 DNA is TGTGCCAGCAGCACTACGGGACAGGAGAGATATGGCTACACCTTC. It yields the protein CASSTTGQERYGYTF.

This clone has more than one count but fewer than ten. The V call is TRBV5-4, the J call TRBJ2-1; D is undetermined. Germline CDR1 and CDR2: SGHNT and YYREEE (reference sequence). The CDR3 contains 13 residues. Between the trimmed V and J ends, which lost 2 bases and 6 bases, there was a span of 9 bases. The CDR3 DNA follows: TGTGCCAGCAGCTTTAACTTCGCCAATGAGCAGTTCTTC. Translated, it gives CASSFNFANEQFF. Full variable domain (outside the CDR3, taken from reference TRBV5-4 and TRBJ2-1): ETGVTQSPTHLIKTRGQQVTLRCSSQSGHNTVSWYQQALGQGPQFIFQYYREEENGRGNFPPRFSGLQFPNYSSELNVNALELDDSALYLCASSFNFANEQFFGPGTRLTVL.

V is TRBV18 and J is TRBJ2-7; 7 nucleotides align to TRBD1. The germline V gene encodes CDR1 KGHSH and CDR2 LQKENI. The trim removed 4 bases at V and 4 bases at J, leaving 7 bases unmatched. CDR3 size: 14 residues. CDR3 sequence reads: CASSLGTDPYEQYF. The DNA of the CDR3 is TGTGCCAGCTCACTCGGGACAGATCCATACGAGCAGTACTTC. Based on the CDR3 plus reference TRBV18 and TRBJ2-7, the full variable domain is NAGVMQNPRHLVRRRGQEARLRCSPMKGHSHVYWYRQLPEEGLKFMVYLQKENIIDESGMPKERFSAEFPKEGPSILRIQQVVRGDSAAYFCASSLGTDPYEQYFGPGTRLTVT.

V usage is TRBV5-1 and J usage is TRBJ1-5, with a tentative D call TRBD1 (6 bases). V lost 0 bases and J lost 5, with 9 bases in between. The CDR3 covers 14 residues. Germline values: CDR1 SGHRS, CDR2 YFSETQ. The chain's CDR3 is CASSLGAGDQPQHF. CDR3 sequence (DNA): TGCGCCAGCAGCTTGGGGGCAGGGGATCAGCCCCAGCATTTT.

The chain is built from TRBV7-9 and TRBJ1-2; D is possibly TRBD1 (6 bases). The V end lost 5 bases, the J end lost 2 bases, and 12 bases lay between the germline ends. The germline V gene encodes CDR1 SEHNR and CDR2 FQNEAQ (reference sequence). The CDR3 length is 14 residues. The CDR3 reads CASSATGTNYGYTF. The CDR3 DNA reads TGTGCCAGCAGCGCTACCGGGACAAACTATGGCTACACCTTC.

V and J are TRBV28 and TRBJ2-1; 11 nucleotides agree with TRBD2. Germline CDR1 is MDHEN and CDR2 is SYDVKM. V was clipped by 6 bases and J by 0 bases; unmatched bases: 4. This CDR3 contains 16 residues. The CDR3 DNA reads TGTGCCAGCAGAAGGACTAGCGGGTCCTCCTACAATGAGCAGTTCTTC. Protein sequence: CASRRTSGSSYNEQFF.

The chain employs TRBV5-4 and TRBJ1-4, with 7 nucleotides matching TRBD1. The J segment lost 3 bases and the V segment lost 4 bases, leaving 6 bases of the junction unmatched. The CDR3 runs to 15 residues. Germline assignment: CDR1 SGHNT and CDR2 YYREEE (reference sequence). The DNA for the CDR3 is TGTGCCAGCAGCGACGCCCAGGGGGCTAATGAAAAACTGTTTTTT. Protein: CASSDAQGANEKLFF.

The rearrangement joins TRBV7-8 to TRBJ1-1; a possible D gene is TRBD1 (5 bases). Trimming pared 2 bases from V and 1 base from J, leaving 11 bases between. From germline, CDR1 is SGHVS and CDR2 FQNEAQ. The CDR3 runs to 15 residues. The CDR3 loop is CASSLLGEGNTEAFF. The CDR3 DNA reads TGTGCCAGCAGCTTATTAGGGGAAGGGAACACTGAAGCTTTCTTT.

V is TRBV5-1 and J is TRBJ2-6; TRBD2 is a possible D gene (5 bases). The length of the CDR3 is 17 residues. The V end was cut by 0 bases, the J end by 0 bases, with 10 bases between. The germline V gene encodes CDR1 SGHRS and CDR2 YFSETQ. This CDR3 reads CASSLAGGLSGANVLTF. CDR3 bases: TGCGCCAGCAGCTTGGCTGGAGGTCTCTCTGGGGCCAACGTCCTGACTTTC.